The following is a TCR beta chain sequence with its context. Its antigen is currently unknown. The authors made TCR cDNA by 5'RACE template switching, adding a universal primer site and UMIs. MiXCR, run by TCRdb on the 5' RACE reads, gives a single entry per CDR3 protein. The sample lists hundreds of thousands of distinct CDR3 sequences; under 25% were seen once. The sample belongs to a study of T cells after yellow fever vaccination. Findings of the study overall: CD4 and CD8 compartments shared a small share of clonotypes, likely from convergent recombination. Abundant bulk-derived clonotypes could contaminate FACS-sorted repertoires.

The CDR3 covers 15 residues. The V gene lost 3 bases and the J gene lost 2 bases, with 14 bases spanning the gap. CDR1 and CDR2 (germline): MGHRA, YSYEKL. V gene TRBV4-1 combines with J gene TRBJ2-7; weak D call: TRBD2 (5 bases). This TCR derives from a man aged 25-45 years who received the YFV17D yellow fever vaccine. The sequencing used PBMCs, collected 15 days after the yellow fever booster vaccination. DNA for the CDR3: TGCGCCAGCAGCCAGAGGGAGAGCGAAACCTACGAGCAGTACTTC. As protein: CASSQRESETYEQYF.